Listed here are 21 T cell receptor beta chains from one sample, sequenced in a study of T cell changes during pregnancy in multiple sclerosis. Method: immunoSEQ multiplex PCR; TCRdb's copy keeps in-frame clones and lacks some. The sample contains 10,000 to 12,000 clones, about 89% of which appear only once. The sequences come from CD8+ T cells from peripheral blood mononuclear cells, collected in the first trimester of pregnancy. Receptors originate from a female donor in good health, enrolled as a control in a pregnancy study.

The J gene is TRBJ2-7, the V gene TRBV7-9, with 9 positions matching TRBD2. Per the germline V gene, CDR1 is SEHNR and CDR2 is FQNEAQ (reference sequence). The CDR3 extends over 14 amino acids. Trimming took 7 bases from V and 5 from J; bases not matched to a gene: 9. Here the CDR3 reads CASKTGGGGNEQYF. In DNA form, the CDR3 reads TGTGCCAGCAAGACAGGCGGGGGGGGTAACGAGCAGTACTTC.

The chain uses TRBV29-1 and TRBJ2-5; 8 nucleotides agree with TRBD1. Germline V lookup: CDR1 SQVTM, CDR2 ANQGSEA. The length of the CDR3 is 13 residues. V lost 6 bases and J lost 5; bases outside the gene matches: 8. CDR3 in amino acids: CSVDRERVETQYF. CDR3 coding DNA: TGCAGCGTGGACAGGGAAAGGGTCGAGACCCAGTACTTC.

The chain combines TRBV5-1 with TRBJ2-1, with TRBD2 matching 10 bases. The CDR3 consists of 15 residues. The trim removed 4 bases at V and 9 bases at J, leaving 10 bases unmatched. Germline V gives CDR1 SGHRS, CDR2 YFSETQ. In nucleotides, the CDR3 is TGCGCCAGCAGCGGGGAACGGGTAGCGGGGGGTGAGCAGTTCTTC. The encoded protein is CASSGERVAGGEQFF.

This clone appeared once. The chain carries TRBV19 and TRBJ2-3; TRBD2 might be the D (6 bases). The germline V and J ends were trimmed by 4 bases and 2 bases, with 16 bases remaining between them. This CDR3 is built from 16 residues. CDR1 is LNHDA and CDR2 is SQIVND in the germline V gene (reference sequence). CDR3 in DNA: TGTGCCAGTAGTAACCGGGACTTTTCCCCCACAGATACGCAGTATTTT. This gives the protein CASSNRDFSPTDTQYF.

V is TRBV5-5 and J is TRBJ2-7, with D possibly TRBD1 on 5 matching bases. The CDR3 contains 13 residues. V shed 4 bases and J shed 5 bases, with 13 bases lying between them. CDR1 SGHKS and CDR2 YYEKEE come from the germline V gene (reference sequence). CDR3 nucleotide sequence: TGTGCCAGCAGCCTGGCCAGGGTGGACGAGCAGTACTTC. Encoded protein: CASSLARVDEQYF.

The V and J genes are TRBV7-2 and TRBJ2-3, with D perhaps matching TRBD1 (5 bases). This CDR3 spans 14 amino acids. In germline, CDR1 is SGHTA, CDR2 FQGNSA. V was pared by 1 base and J by 6 bases, with 11 bases between. The CDR3 here is CASSLVGVRDTQYF. In DNA, the CDR3 is TGTGCCAGCAGCTTAGTAGGGGTTCGGGATACGCAGTATTTT.

The rearrangement uses TRBV4-2 and TRBJ2-1, with TRBD2 identical over 8 bases. CDR3 length equals 18 residues. V lost 0 bases and J lost 9; bases outside the gene matches: 16. CDR1 and CDR2 (germline): LGHNA, YNFKEQ. CDR3 in DNA: TGTGCCAGCAGCCAAGATTTCATACGGGGGGGGCATTACGCTGAGCAGTTCTTC. Its translation is CASSQDFIRGGHYAEQFF.

The genes are TRBV7-7 and TRBJ1-4; D is unresolved. The germline CDR1 and CDR2 sequences are SSHAT and FNYEAQ (reference sequence). CDR3 length equals 14 residues. Trimming left V 5 bases short and J 6 bases short, with 13 bases between. The CDR3 nucleotides read TGTGCCAGCAGCGTGACGGTGGGAGATGAAAAACTGTTTTTT. Translating it yields CASSVTVGDEKLFF.

This chain uses TRBV30 with TRBJ1-2; D is undetermined. Deletions cut 4 bases from V and 5 bases from J, with 23 bases between. This CDR3 contains 16 residues. Germline-derived CDR1 and CDR2 are GTSNPN and SVGIG (reference sequence). The CDR3 region has the DNA TGTGCCTGGACCTCCGGGGATGGCCAGATGAATTATGGCTACACCTTC. Its protein product is CAWTSGDGQMNYGYTF. Together with reference TRBV30 and TRBJ1-2, the CDR3 gives the full variable domain: SQTIHQWPATLVQPVGSPLSLECTVEGTSNPNLYWYRQAAGRGLQLLFYSVGIGQISSEVPQNLSASRPQDRQFILSSKKLLLSDSGFYLCAWTSGDGQMNYGYTFGSGTRLTVV.

The chain combines TRBV6-5 with TRBJ2-7; 9 bases agree with TRBD1. Germline lookup yields CDR1 MNHEY and CDR2 SVGAGI. The CDR3 contains 13 residues. Germline trimming cut 7 bases from V and 3 bases from J; bases unmatched to any gene: 4. CDR3 DNA sequence: TGTGCCAGCACCTCGACAGGGGGCTACGAGCAGTACTTC. It encodes CASTSTGGYEQYF.

J is TRBJ2-6 and V is TRBV7-2, with 9 bases fitting TRBD1. CDR1 is SGHTA, CDR2 FQGNSA, per germline. The trim removed 1 base at V and 0 bases at J, leaving 4 bases unmatched. This CDR3 has 18 residues. Here the CDR3 reads CASSLEQGAISGANVLTF. In DNA, the CDR3 is TGTGCCAGCAGCTTAGAACAGGGGGCGATCTCTGGGGCCAACGTCCTGACTTTC.

The chain couples TRBV16 to TRBJ2-7; 8 bases fit TRBD1. CDR3 length equals 14 residues. Unmatched junction bases numbered 6, after V lost 6 bases and J lost 2 bases. Germline CDR1 and CDR2: KGHSY and FQNENV. This CDR3 reads CASSQGQGAYEQYF. In DNA form, the CDR3 reads TGTGCCAGCAGTCAAGGACAGGGTGCCTACGAGCAGTACTTC.

Worth noting for this clone: The sample has other DNA sequences that encode this CDR3 too. This chain uses TRBV29-1 with TRBJ2-2; 9 bases match TRBD1. The CDR3 is made up of 16 amino acids. J was trimmed by 5 bases and V by 7 bases; bases with no gene match: 14. CDR1 is SQVTM, CDR2 ANQGSEA, per germline. The DNA of the CDR3 is TGCAGCGCTATAGTCGGGACAGGGAGGCGAACCGGGGAGCTGTTTTTT. It encodes CSAIVGTGRRTGELFF.

This clone was picked up a small number of times. In DNA, the CDR3 is TGTGCCAGCAGTGAATTACCGACAGAGACCTACGAGCAGTACTTC. Translating gives CASSELPTETYEQYF. J is TRBJ2-7 and V is TRBV6-1; TRBD1 is a possible D gene (5 bases). Germline V lookup: CDR1 MNHNS, CDR2 SASEGT. The CDR3 sequence is 15 residues long. The V end was cut by 2 bases, the J end by 2 bases, with 13 bases between.

J is TRBJ1-1 and V is TRBV5-4; TRBD1 might be the D (5 bases). CDR3 length: 12 amino acids. Trimming took 0 bases from V and 7 from J, leaving 7 bases between them. CDR1 is SGHNT, CDR2 YYREEE, per germline (reference sequence). The CDR3 is CASSLGGVEAFF. CDR3 coding DNA: TGTGCCAGCAGCTTGGGGGGGGTTGAAGCTTTCTTT.

This clone was detected only a few times. The chain employs TRBV6-6 and TRBJ1-1; no firm D call. The V gene's germline CDR1 is MNHNY and CDR2 SVGAGI (reference sequence). This CDR3 has 14 amino acids. The V gene lost 2 bases and the J gene lost 5 bases, with 12 bases spanning the gap. The DNA for the CDR3 is TGTGCCAGCAGTTACAGGGAAGAGGGAACTGAAGCTTTCTTT. This encodes CASSYREEGTEAFF.

This clone showed up just once. The genes are TRBV4-3 and TRBJ2-1; the match to TRBD2 covers 11 bases. Looked up from germline, CDR1 is LGHNA and CDR2 is YSLEER. The CDR3 loop spans 15 amino acids. After removal of 4 bases from V and 3 bases from J, the junction contained 2 bases not matched to a gene. The CDR3 protein is CASSLSGGDYNEQFF. CDR3 sequence (DNA): TGCGCCAGCAGCCTTAGCGGGGGGGACTACAATGAGCAGTTCTTC.

The chain employs TRBV13 and TRBJ1-2; possibly TRBD1 for D (5 bases). The V gene's germline CDR1 is PRHDT and CDR2 FYEKMQ (reference sequence). This CDR3 region has 13 residues. The V end was cut by 3 bases, the J end by 8 bases, with 13 bases between. CDR3: CASSLGPGRGYTF. CDR3 bases: TGTGCCAGCAGCTTGGGGCCAGGGAGGGGCTACACCTTC.

V is TRBV7-2 and J is TRBJ1-3; no reliable D call. The CDR3 loop spans 14 amino acids. Germline CDR1 SGHTA, CDR2 FQGNSA. Trimming removed 5 bases from V and 0 bases from J, with 8 bases in between. The CDR3 sequence is CASSLISSGNTIYF. CDR3 coding DNA: TGTGCCAGCAGCCTCATTAGCTCTGGAAACACCATATATTTT.

The chain has TRBV2 and TRBJ1-1; D is uncertain. This CDR3 region has 14 residues. Germline loops: CDR1 SNHLY, CDR2 FYNNEI. V was shortened by 6 bases and J by 1 base, with 12 bases between the two germline ends. CDR3 residues: CASRERVPNTEAFF. CDR3 nucleotides: TGTGCCAGCAGGGAGCGGGTGCCGAACACTGAAGCTTTCTTT.

The V call is TRBV7-2, the J call TRBJ1-1; no firm D call. The V gene's germline CDR1 is SGHTA and CDR2 FQGNSA. V dropped 3 bases and J dropped 5 bases, with 13 bases sitting between them. The CDR3 length is 14 residues. The DNA of the CDR3 is TGTGCCAGCAGCTTTGTCAGGTCCTCGACTGAAGCTTTCTTT. It is translated as CASSFVRSSTEAFF.